This TCR beta chain was identified during a study of T cell repertoires in cytomegalovirus infection. Across the study: Both CMV infection and a matching HLA type were indicated by public TCR beta signatures.

The ends were cut back, 2 bases at V and 0 bases at J, with 8 bases in the middle. CDR1 LNHDA and CDR2 SQIVND come from the germline V gene (reference sequence). This CDR3 has 15 amino acids. One entry per CDR3 protein, called by TCRdb with MiXCR from the reads. The data hold around 450,000 distinct CDR3 sequences, with over 9% observed a single time. Material: PBMCs. The receptor's source is a human donor in good health (CMV status not recorded). Some clones in this sample may be carry-over from other donors' samples. J is TRBJ1-5 and V is TRBV19; D gene uncertain. CDR3 coding DNA: TGTGCCAGTAGTATAACCGATTATAGCAATCAGCCCCAGCATTTT. This codes for CASSITDYSNQPQHF.